One sample yielded the 28 T cell receptor beta chains listed below, sequenced in a study of T cells after yellow fever vaccination. Via MiXCR, TCRdb re-called the 5' RACE reads, giving one row per CDR3 protein. This table holds 300,000 to 400,000 distinct CDR3 sequences, roughly 8.3% found once. The source was PBMCs, collected roughly seven weeks after the first yellow fever vaccination. All receptors derive from a man aged 18-30 years who received the YFV17D yellow fever vaccine.

This clonotype showed up many times. This CDR3 is CASSSTGGRIDEQYF. The CDR3 DNA reads TGCGCCAGCAGCTCCACAGGGGGCAGAATTGACGAGCAGTACTTC. The rearrangement links TRBV5-1 to TRBJ2-7, with 9 bases that match TRBD1. J lost 5 bases, V lost 3 bases, and 9 bases had no gene match. This CDR3 has 15 amino acids. CDR1 SGHRS and CDR2 YFSETQ come from the germline V gene.

This clonotype was seen more than once but under ten times. The chain is built from TRBV6-1 and TRBJ2-7, with 12 bases identical to TRBD2. The CDR3 spans 14 residues. Germline V lookup: CDR1 MNHNS, CDR2 SASEGT. V dropped 1 base and J dropped 5; count of bases not matched to a gene: 0. In DNA, the CDR3 is TGTGCCAGCAGTGAAGGACTAGCGGGGGACGAGCAGTACTTC. Translating gives CASSEGLAGDEQYF.

In this sample, this clonotype turned up a few times. The rearrangement joins TRBV5-1 to TRBJ1-3; possibly TRBD1 for D (5 bases). Germline loops: CDR1 SGHRS, CDR2 YFSETQ. The CDR3 consists of 15 residues. The V end lost 9 bases, the J end lost 0 bases, and 16 bases lay between the germline ends. The CDR3 nucleotides read TGCGCCAACCCTGTTCAGGGCCACTCTGGAAACACCATATATTTT. Residues: CANPVQGHSGNTIYF.

This chain uses TRBV19 with TRBJ2-3, with D maybe TRBD2 (5 bases). The CDR3 length is 13 residues. Looked up from germline, CDR1 is LNHDA and CDR2 is SQIVND (reference sequence). The ends were cut back, 8 bases at V and 6 bases at J, with 15 bases in the middle. CDR3 DNA sequence: TGTGCCAGTGGAGACCATACGGGGGATACGCAGTATTTT. This sequence encodes CASGDHTGDTQYF.

In this sample, this clonotype turned up many times. V and J are TRBV5-1 and TRBJ2-3, with D perhaps matching TRBD1 (5 bases). Between the trimmed V and J ends, which lost 2 bases and 3 bases, there was a span of 10 bases. There are 14 residues in the CDR3. Germline lookup yields CDR1 SGHRS and CDR2 YFSETQ. This CDR3 is CASSFRQLTDTQYF. The CDR3 DNA is TGCGCCAGCAGCTTTAGACAGCTAACAGATACGCAGTATTTT.

This clonotype was counted between two and nine times. V and J are TRBV14 and TRBJ1-2, with D possibly matching TRBD1 (5 bases). The germline CDR1 and CDR2 sequences are SGHDN and FVKESK. This CDR3 is built from 16 residues. Trimming removed 1 base from V and 6 bases from J, with 18 bases in between. The CDR3 loop reads CASSQVVGALAHGYTF. In DNA, the CDR3 is TGTGCCAGCAGCCAAGTGGTAGGGGCGTTGGCCCATGGCTACACCTTC.

This clonotype was picked up many times. The rearrangement uses TRBV7-2 and TRBJ2-1; possibly TRBD1 for D (5 bases). The CDR3 length is 15 residues. V gave up 1 base and J gave up 10 bases, with 17 bases separating them. Germline CDR1 is SGHTA and CDR2 is FQGNSA. CDR3 DNA: TGTGCCAGCAGCTTAGTGAAGGGGTTCCCAAGCGAGCAGTTCTTC. Amino acid sequence: CASSLVKGFPSEQFF.

The chain carries TRBV7-2 and TRBJ2-3; weak D call: TRBD2 (5 bases). Trimming pared 3 bases from V and 0 bases from J, leaving 7 bases between. The CDR3 has 14 amino acids. Per the germline V gene, CDR1 is SGHTA and CDR2 is FQGNSA. The CDR3: CASSLTISTDTQYF. In nucleotides, the CDR3 is TGTGCCAGCAGCTTGACTATAAGCACAGATACGCAGTATTTT.

The genes are TRBV29-1 and TRBJ2-1, with D perhaps matching TRBD1 (6 bases). CDR3 length equals 13 residues. Germline V gene sequence: CDR1 SQVTM, CDR2 ANQGSEA. The V end was cut by 3 bases, the J end by 8 bases, with 14 bases between. The CDR3 here is CSVDQITGHEQFF. The CDR3 bases are TGCAGCGTTGACCAAATCACAGGGCATGAGCAGTTCTTC.

The CDR3 DNA sequence: TGTGCCAGCAGCTTAGAATCTACAGGGCGGGTCACTGAAGCTTTCTTT. Its translation is CASSLESTGRVTEAFF. The chain combines TRBV7-6 with TRBJ1-1; perhaps TRBD1 as D (6 bases). V lost 1 base, J lost 4 bases, and 16 bases lay in between. From germline, CDR1 is SGHVS and CDR2 FNYEAQ. This CDR3 spans 16 amino acids.

DNA for the CDR3: TGTGCCAGCAGCTTAGGCGGACAGAATCAGCCCCAGCATTTT. It encodes CASSLGGQNQPQHF. The chain is built from TRBV7-6 and TRBJ1-5, with TRBD1 as a possible D gene (6 bases). The germline V and J ends were trimmed by 1 base and 4 bases, with 8 bases remaining between them. Germline CDR1 SGHVS, CDR2 FNYEAQ. The CDR3 sequence is 14 residues long.

In this sample, this clonotype turned up a few times. V and J are TRBV19 and TRBJ2-5; D remains unclear. The germline V and J ends were trimmed by 10 bases and 3 bases, with 12 bases remaining between them. The germline V gene encodes CDR1 LNHDA and CDR2 SQIVND (reference sequence). The CDR3 is made up of 12 amino acids. CDR3 bases: TGTGCCACCTCCTCGGAAAAAGAGACCCAGTACTTC. It specifies CATSSEKETQYF.

DNA of the CDR3: TGCGCCAGCAGCTTGGTGGGATCGGGGCTCACTGAAGCTTTCTTT. Amino acid sequence: CASSLVGSGLTEAFF. This rearrangement joins TRBV5-1 to TRBJ1-1, with D perhaps TRBD1 (5 bases). Trimming removed 0 bases at V and 4 bases at J, with 13 bases between. Germline CDR1 SGHRS, CDR2 YFSETQ. The CDR3 contains 15 residues.

The CDR3 nucleotides read TGCGCCAGCAGCCCTCGACAGGGCAACGCGAACACCGGGGAGCTGTTTTTT. Translated: CASSPRQGNANTGELFF. V usage is TRBV5-1 and J usage is TRBJ2-2, with TRBD1 matching over 7 bases. This CDR3 region has 17 residues. Germline CDR1 SGHRS, CDR2 YFSETQ. J gave up 0 bases and V 4 bases, and 9 bases lay outside the gene matches.

This chain uses TRBV7-6 with TRBJ2-2; D is tentatively TRBD1 or TRBD2 (5 bases each). V was cut by 8 bases and J by 7 bases, with 20 bases left in between. Germline assignment: CDR1 SGHVS and CDR2 FNYEAQ. This CDR3 has 15 residues. In DNA form, the CDR3 reads TGTGCCAGCCGACGGGGACCCCCCTACGTCGGGGAGCTGTTTTTT. The encoded protein is CASRRGPPYVGELFF.

This clonotype was counted a few times. The chain joins TRBV4-1 to TRBJ2-3; 8 nucleotides match TRBD2. The CDR3 has 16 amino acids. V shed 2 bases and J 0 bases; nucleotides not matched to a gene: 4. CDR1 is MGHRA, CDR2 YSYEKL, per germline. The CDR3 sequence is CASSQPRLASTDTQYF. The DNA of the CDR3 is TGCGCCAGCAGCCAACCTCGACTAGCGAGCACAGATACGCAGTATTTT.

This clonotype was detected many times. This sequence joins TRBV29-1 and TRBJ2-3, with 9 positions matching TRBD2. J gave up 7 bases and V 5 bases, and 10 bases lay outside the gene matches. CDR3 size: 14 residues. Germline CDR1 is SQVTM and CDR2 is ANQGSEA. The CDR3, as DNA: TGCAGCGTTACCAGCGGGGGGACAAGAAATACGCAGTATTTT. Its protein product is CSVTSGGTRNTQYF.

V is TRBV15 and J is TRBJ2-4; TRBD1 is a possible D gene (5 bases). Germline V gene sequence: CDR1 LNHNV, CDR2 YYDKDF (reference sequence). The CDR3 totals 18 residues. The V gene lost 0 bases and the J gene lost 0 bases, with 15 bases spanning the gap. The CDR3 nucleotides read TGTGCCACCAGCAGAGAACGCAGGGCGTTAATAGCCAAAAACATTCAGTACTTC. Its protein product is CATSRERRALIAKNIQYF.

The chain joins TRBV5-1 to TRBJ1-4; D not certain. Germline-derived CDR1 and CDR2 are SGHRS and YFSETQ. Trimming left V 1 base short and J 5 bases short, with 6 bases between. The CDR3 contains 13 residues. CDR3 sequence: CASSLQQNEKLFF. The DNA for the CDR3 is TGCGCCAGCAGCTTGCAACAGAATGAAAAACTGTTTTTT.

The J gene is TRBJ1-5, the V gene TRBV12-3 or TRBV12-4; tentative D call: TRBD1 (6 bases). The CDR3 has 15 amino acids. Trimming shortened V by 4 bases and J by 4 bases, and 14 bases separated the two germline ends. In nucleotides, the CDR3 is TGTGCCAGCAGTTCGGGCAGGGGTTGGAATCAGCCCCAGCATTTT. Translated, it gives CASSSGRGWNQPQHF.

This clonotype showed up just a few times. The chain recombines TRBV7-8 with TRBJ1-1; D is unclear. V was shortened by 4 bases and J by 6 bases, with 18 bases between the two germline ends. CDR1 is SGHVS, CDR2 FQNEAQ, per germline. The CDR3 has 15 residues. CDR3 region: CASSYDRIIVSEAFF. The CDR3 region has the DNA TGTGCCAGCAGCTACGACCGGATAATAGTCTCTGAAGCTTTCTTT. Supplemented by reference TRBV7-8 and TRBJ1-1, the full variable domain reads GAGVSQSPRYKVAKRGQDVALRCDPISGHVSLFWYQQALGQGPEFLTYFQNEAQLDKSGLPSDRFFAERPEGSVSTLKIQRTQQEDSAVYLCASSYDRIIVSEAFFGQGTRLTVV.

This clonotype has just a few counts. This rearrangement joins TRBV20-1 to TRBJ2-3; 13 positions match TRBD2. The CDR3 contains 18 residues. The V and J ends lost 3 bases and 2 bases, in that order; junction bases with no gene match: 11. Germline CDR1 DFQATT, CDR2 SNEGSKA (reference sequence). The CDR3, as DNA: TGCAGTGCTAGGGCTTGGGGGGGACTAGCGGGGCTCACAGATACGCAGTATTTT. It encodes CSARAWGGLAGLTDTQYF.

Here the CDR3 DNA reads TGTGCCAGCAGCCAAGTCACAGGATTGGAGCAGTTCTTC. It is translated as CASSQVTGLEQFF. This chain uses TRBV3-1 with TRBJ2-1; possible D gene TRBD1, 5 bases. Trimming removed 1 base at V and 10 bases at J, with 11 bases between. Looked up from germline, CDR1 is LGHDT and CDR2 is YNNKEL (reference sequence). This CDR3 spans 13 amino acids.

In this sample, this clonotype turned up a few times. The chain has TRBV18 and TRBJ1-4, with 10 bases lining up with TRBD1. The V and J ends lost 3 bases and 6 bases, in that order; junction bases with no gene match: 4. CDR1 is KGHSH and CDR2 is LQKENI in the germline V gene. The CDR3 contains 15 residues. This CDR3 reads CASSPSTGGDEKLFF. The CDR3 DNA reads TGTGCCAGCTCACCCTCGACAGGGGGCGATGAAAAACTGTTTTTT. Complete variable domain (other parts from reference TRBV18 and TRBJ1-4): NAGVMQNPRHLVRRRGQEARLRCSPMKGHSHVYWYRQLPEEGLKFMVYLQKENIIDESGMPKERFSAEFPKEGPSILRIQQVVRGDSAAYFCASSPSTGGDEKLFFGSGTQLSVL.

This clonotype was observed a handful of times. V gene TRBV3-1 combines with J gene TRBJ2-2, with D perhaps TRBD2 (6 bases). CDR3 length equals 16 residues. Trimming pared 1 base from V and 0 bases from J, leaving 9 bases between. Germline CDR1 LGHDT, CDR2 YNNKEL (reference sequence). Here the CDR3 reads CASSQVRGTNTGELFF. In DNA, the CDR3 is TGTGCCAGCAGCCAAGTGCGGGGAACGAACACCGGGGAGCTGTTTTTT.

This clonotype was counted many times. The chain links TRBV20-1 to TRBJ2-3, with 8 bases fitting TRBD2. Germline CDR1 DFQATT, CDR2 SNEGSKA (reference sequence). This CDR3 has 13 amino acids. The trim removed 3 bases at V and 3 bases at J, leaving 2 bases unmatched. The CDR3 sequence: CSASGGATDTQYF. The CDR3, as DNA: TGCAGTGCTAGCGGGGGGGCTACAGATACGCAGTATTTT.

In this sample, this clonotype turned up a few times. This sequence joins TRBV5-6 and TRBJ2-5, with 7 nucleotides matching TRBD2. Germline V gives CDR1 SGHDT, CDR2 YYEEEE. V dropped 3 bases and J dropped 3; count of bases not matched to a gene: 2. The CDR3 spans 13 residues. In nucleotides, the CDR3 is TGTGCCAGCAGCTCGGGGGGAGAAGAGACCCAGTACTTC. Amino acid sequence: CASSSGGEETQYF.

This clonotype was observed a few times. V is TRBV24-1 and J is TRBJ1-5; D is undetermined. The CDR3 spans 12 residues. V was trimmed by 9 bases and J by 4 bases, leaving 9 bases between them. Germline V gene sequence: CDR1 KGHDR, CDR2 SFDVKD. CDR3 sequence reads: CATYRENQPQHF. Written as DNA, the CDR3 is TGTGCCACCTATAGAGAGAATCAGCCCCAGCATTTT.